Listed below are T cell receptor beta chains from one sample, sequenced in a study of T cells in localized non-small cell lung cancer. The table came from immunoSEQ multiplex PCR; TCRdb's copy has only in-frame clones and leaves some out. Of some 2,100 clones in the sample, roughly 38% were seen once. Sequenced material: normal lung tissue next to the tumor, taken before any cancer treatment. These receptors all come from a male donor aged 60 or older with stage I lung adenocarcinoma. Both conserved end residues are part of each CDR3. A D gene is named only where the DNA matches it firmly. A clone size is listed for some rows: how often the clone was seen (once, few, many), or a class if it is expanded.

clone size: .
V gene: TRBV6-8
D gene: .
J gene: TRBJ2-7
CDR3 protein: CASSYSWDYEQYF
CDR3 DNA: TGTGCCAGCAGTTACTCATGGGACTACGAGCAGTACTTC

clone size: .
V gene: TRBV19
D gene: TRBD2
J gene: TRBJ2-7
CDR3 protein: CASSINGGAYEQYF
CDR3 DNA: TGTGCCAGTAGTATAAACGGGGGGGCCTACGAGCAGTACTTC

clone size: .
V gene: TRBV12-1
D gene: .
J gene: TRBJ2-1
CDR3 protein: CASSLRALAGANEQFF
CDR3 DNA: TGTGCCAGCAGCTTACGCGCCCTAGCGGGGGCCAATGAGCAGTTCTTC

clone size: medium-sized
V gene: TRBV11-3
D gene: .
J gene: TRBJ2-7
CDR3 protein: CASSPGSSSYEQYF
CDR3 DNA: TGTGCCAGCAGCCCCGGAAGTAGCAGCTACGAGCAGTACTTC

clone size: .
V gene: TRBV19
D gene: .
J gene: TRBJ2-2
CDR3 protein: CASREGNTGELFF
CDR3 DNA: TGTGCCAGTAGGGAAGGGAACACCGGGGAGCTGTTTTTT

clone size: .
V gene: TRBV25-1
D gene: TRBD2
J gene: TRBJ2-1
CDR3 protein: CASTWGSGLEQFF
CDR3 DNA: TGTGCCAGCACCTGGGGTAGCGGGCTTGAGCAGTTCTTC

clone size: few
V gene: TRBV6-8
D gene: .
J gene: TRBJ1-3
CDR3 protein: CATTAPAGTIYF
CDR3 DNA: TGTGCCACCACCGCCCCGGCGGGCACCATATATTTT

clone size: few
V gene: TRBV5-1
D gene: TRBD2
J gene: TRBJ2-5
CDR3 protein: CASSAGLAGEQETQYF
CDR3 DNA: TGCGCCAGCAGCGCGGGCCTAGCGGGGGAACAAGAGACCCAGTACTTC

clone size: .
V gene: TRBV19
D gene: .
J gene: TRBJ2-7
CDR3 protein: CASSIVGGPDEQYF
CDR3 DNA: TGTGCCAGTAGTATAGTAGGGGGGCCGGACGAGCAGTACTTC

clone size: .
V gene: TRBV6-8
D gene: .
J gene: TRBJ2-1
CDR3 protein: CASSYLTRNSNEQFF
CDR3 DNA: TGTGCCAGCAGTTACCTTACTCGAAACTCAAATGAGCAGTTCTTC

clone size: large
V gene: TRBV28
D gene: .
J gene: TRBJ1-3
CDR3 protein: CASSTYAWSSGNTIYF
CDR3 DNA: TGTGCCAGCAGTACCTATGCTTGGAGCTCTGGAAACACCATATATTTT

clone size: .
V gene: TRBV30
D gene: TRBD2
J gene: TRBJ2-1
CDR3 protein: CAWSVRLAGNNEQFF
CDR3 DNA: TGTGCCTGGAGTGTACGGCTAGCGGGAAACAATGAGCAGTTCTTC

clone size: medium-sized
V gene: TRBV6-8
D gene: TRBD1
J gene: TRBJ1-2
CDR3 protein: CASSKQGGGDGYTF
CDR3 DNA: TGTGCCAGCAGTAAACAAGGGGGCGGTGATGGCTACACCTTC

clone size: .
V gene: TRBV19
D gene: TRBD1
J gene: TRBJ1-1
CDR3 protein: CASSKGQGWGTEAFF
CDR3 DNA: TGTGCCAGTAGTAAGGGACAGGGTTGGGGCACTGAAGCTTTCTTT

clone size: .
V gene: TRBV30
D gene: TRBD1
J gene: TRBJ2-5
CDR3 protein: CAQTRDRGQETQYF
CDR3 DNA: TGTGCCCAAACCAGGGACAGGGGGCAAGAGACCCAGTACTTC

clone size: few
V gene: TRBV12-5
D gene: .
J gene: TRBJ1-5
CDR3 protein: CASGLPPSPQHF
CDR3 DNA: TGTGCTAGTGGTTTGCCTCCCTCCCCCCAGCATTTT

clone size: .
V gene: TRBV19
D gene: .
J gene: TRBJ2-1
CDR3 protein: CASSIVRGRGNDEQFF
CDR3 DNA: TGTGCCAGTAGTATAGTAAGGGGCAGGGGCAATGATGAGCAGTTCTTC

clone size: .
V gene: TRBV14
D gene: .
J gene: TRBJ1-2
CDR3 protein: CASSQYSDRGGYTF
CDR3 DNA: TGTGCCAGCAGCCAGTACTCCGACCGGGGGGGCTACACCTTC

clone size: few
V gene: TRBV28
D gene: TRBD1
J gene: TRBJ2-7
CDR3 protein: CASSFGAGGGEQYF
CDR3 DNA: TGTGCCAGCAGTTTCGGGGCAGGGGGCGGTGAGCAGTACTTC

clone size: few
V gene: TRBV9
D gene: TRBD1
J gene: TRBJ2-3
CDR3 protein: CASSVGQGRSTDTQYF
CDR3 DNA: TGTGCCAGCAGCGTAGGACAGGGACGGAGCACAGATACGCAGTATTTT

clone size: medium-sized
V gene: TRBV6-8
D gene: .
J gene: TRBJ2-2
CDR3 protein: CASSYGETTGELFF
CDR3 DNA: TGTGCCAGCAGTTACGGGGAAACCACCGGGGAGCTGTTTTTT

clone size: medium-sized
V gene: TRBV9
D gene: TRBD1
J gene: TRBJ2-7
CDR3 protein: CASSVGIGDRGTYPIYEQYF
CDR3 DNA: TGTGCCAGCAGCGTAGGGATCGGGGACAGGGGGACCTATCCTATCTACGAGCAGTACTTC

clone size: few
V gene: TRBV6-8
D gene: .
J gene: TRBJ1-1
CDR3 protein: CAVHDRLNAEAFF
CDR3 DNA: TGTGCCGTCCATGACAGGTTGAACGCTGAAGCTTTCTTT

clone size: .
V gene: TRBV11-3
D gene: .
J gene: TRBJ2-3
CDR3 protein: CASSLLRGSNTDTQYF
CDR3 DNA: TGTGCCAGCAGCTTACTCCGGGGCTCCAACACAGATACGCAGTATTTT

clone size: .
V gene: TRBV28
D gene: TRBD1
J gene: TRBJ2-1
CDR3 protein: CASTGTGVLSYNEQFF
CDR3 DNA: TGTGCCAGCACCGGGACAGGGGTCCTCTCCTACAATGAGCAGTTCTTC

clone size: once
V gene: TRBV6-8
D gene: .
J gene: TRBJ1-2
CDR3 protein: CASLELSSLRDYGYTF
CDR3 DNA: TGTGCCAGTCTTGAACTCAGTTCCCTTCGGGACTATGGCTACACCTTC

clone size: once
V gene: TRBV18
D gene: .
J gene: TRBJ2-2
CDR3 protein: CASSPTGNTGELFF
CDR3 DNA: TGTGCCAGCTCACCGACAGGGAACACCGGGGAGCTGTTTTTT

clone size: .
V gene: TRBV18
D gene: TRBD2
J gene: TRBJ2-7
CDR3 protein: CASSPREPTSGRDYEQYF
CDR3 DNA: TGTGCCAGCTCACCAAGGGAACCGACTAGCGGGAGAGATTACGAGCAGTACTTC

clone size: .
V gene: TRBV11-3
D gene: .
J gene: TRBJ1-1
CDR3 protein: CASSFRGAGDTEAFF
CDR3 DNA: TGTGCCAGCAGCTTTCGCGGGGCCGGGGACACTGAAGCTTTCTTT

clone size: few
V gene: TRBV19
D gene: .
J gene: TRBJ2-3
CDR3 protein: CASSTTGTRGDTQYF
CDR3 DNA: TGTGCCAGTAGTACGACCGGGACCCGGGGAGATACGCAGTATTTT

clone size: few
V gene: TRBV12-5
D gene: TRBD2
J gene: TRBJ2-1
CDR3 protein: CASGPPSGAGGSNEQFF
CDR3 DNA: TGTGCTAGTGGCCCTCCCTCAGGAGCGGGGGGGTCGAATGAGCAGTTCTTC

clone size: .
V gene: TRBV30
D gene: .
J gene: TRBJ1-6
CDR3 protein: CAWTGGDNSPLHF
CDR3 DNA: TGTGCCTGGACTGGGGGGGATAATTCACCCCTCCACTTT

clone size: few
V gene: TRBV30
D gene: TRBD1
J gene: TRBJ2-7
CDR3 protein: CAWSAGTETYEQYF
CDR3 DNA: TGTGCCTGGAGTGCGGGGACAGAGACCTACGAGCAGTACTTC

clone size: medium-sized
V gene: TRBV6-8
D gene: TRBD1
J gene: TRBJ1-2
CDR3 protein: CASRLQGRNGYTF
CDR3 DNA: TGTGCCAGCAGATTACAGGGGAGAAATGGCTACACCTTC

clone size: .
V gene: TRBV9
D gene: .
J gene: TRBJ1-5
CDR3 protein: CASSEQGTNQPQHF
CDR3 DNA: TGTGCCAGCAGTGAGCAGGGAACCAATCAGCCCCAGCATTTT

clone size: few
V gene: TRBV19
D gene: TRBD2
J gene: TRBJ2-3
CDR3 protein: CASSIAGGTDTQYF
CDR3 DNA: TGTGCCAGTAGTATTGCGGGAGGGACAGATACGCAGTATTTT

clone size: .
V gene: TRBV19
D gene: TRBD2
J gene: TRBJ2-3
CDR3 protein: CASSIDYASGGLTDTQYF
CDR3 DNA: TGTGCCAGTAGTATAGATTATGCTAGCGGGGGCCTCACAGATACGCAGTATTTT

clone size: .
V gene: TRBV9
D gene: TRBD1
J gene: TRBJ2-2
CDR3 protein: CASSGTGGLPGELFF
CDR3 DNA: TGTGCCAGCAGCGGGACAGGGGGTCTCCCCGGGGAGCTGTTTTTT

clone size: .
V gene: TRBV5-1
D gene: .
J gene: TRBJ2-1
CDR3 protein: CASSLDLTTGAVDEQFF
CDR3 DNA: TGCGCCAGCAGCTTGGATCTCACAACCGGGGCCGTCGATGAGCAGTTCTTC

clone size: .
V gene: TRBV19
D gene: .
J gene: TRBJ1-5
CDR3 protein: CASAAFGGNQPQHF
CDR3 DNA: TGTGCCAGTGCAGCCTTTGGCGGCAATCAGCCCCAGCATTTT

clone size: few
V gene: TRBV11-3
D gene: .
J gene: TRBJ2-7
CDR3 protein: CASSSSSQTYEQYF
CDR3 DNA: TGTGCCAGCAGTAGTTCTAGCCAGACCTACGAGCAGTACTTC

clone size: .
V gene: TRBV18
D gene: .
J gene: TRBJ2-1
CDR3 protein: CASSPPEAYGSEQFF
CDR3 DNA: TGTGCCAGCTCACCACCGGAGGCTTATGGGAGCGAGCAGTTCTTC

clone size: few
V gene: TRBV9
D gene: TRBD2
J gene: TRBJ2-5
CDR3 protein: CASSVALGGGKQETQYF
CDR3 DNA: TGTGCCAGCAGCGTAGCTCTGGGCGGGGGTAAACAAGAGACCCAGTACTTC

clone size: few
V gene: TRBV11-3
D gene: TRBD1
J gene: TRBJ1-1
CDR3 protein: CASSLRQGGQNTEAFF
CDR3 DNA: TGTGCCAGCAGCTTGCGACAGGGAGGGCAGAACACTGAAGCTTTCTTT

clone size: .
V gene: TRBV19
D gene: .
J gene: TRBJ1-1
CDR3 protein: CASSTQTGEAFF
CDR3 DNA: TGTGCCAGTAGTACACAGACAGGCGAAGCTTTCTTT

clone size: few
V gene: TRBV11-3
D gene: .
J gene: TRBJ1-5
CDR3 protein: CASSFGGFNQPQHF
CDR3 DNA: TGTGCCAGCAGCTTCGGTGGGTTCAATCAGCCCCAGCATTTT